This T cell receptor (beta chain) was recovered during a study of neurological immune-mediated disorders. Study-level background: A relapsing-remitting course was seen in about 90% of the roughly 35 multiple sclerosis patients and a secondary progressive course in 3.

This clonotype was recorded many times. Its antigen is not identified. With 5 bases removed from V and 0 bases from J, the gap between germline ends came to 8 bases. This CDR3 region has 12 residues. Per the germline V gene, CDR1 is DFQATT and CDR2 is SNEGSKA (reference sequence). 5'RACE with 10-nucleotide random UMIs produced the cDNA. TCRdb redid the calling of the 5' RACE reads with MiXCR, one entry per CDR3 protein. The table shows over 60,000 distinct CDR3 sequences, with 5.2% occurring only once. PBMCs numbering 2 million and stored at -80 C yielded the unsorted libraries. Study-level results: HTLV-1-associated myelopathy showed the most TCR clonal expansion; multiple sclerosis the least, below healthy controls.

The chain couples TRBV20-1 to TRBJ2-7; the D gene is possibly TRBD2 (5 bases). The material sequenced was PBMCs. The sequence was collected from a woman younger than 45 with multiple sclerosis. The CDR3 loop is CSAEGSSYEQYF. CDR3 bases: TGCAGTGCTGAGGGAAGCTCCTACGAGCAGTACTTC.